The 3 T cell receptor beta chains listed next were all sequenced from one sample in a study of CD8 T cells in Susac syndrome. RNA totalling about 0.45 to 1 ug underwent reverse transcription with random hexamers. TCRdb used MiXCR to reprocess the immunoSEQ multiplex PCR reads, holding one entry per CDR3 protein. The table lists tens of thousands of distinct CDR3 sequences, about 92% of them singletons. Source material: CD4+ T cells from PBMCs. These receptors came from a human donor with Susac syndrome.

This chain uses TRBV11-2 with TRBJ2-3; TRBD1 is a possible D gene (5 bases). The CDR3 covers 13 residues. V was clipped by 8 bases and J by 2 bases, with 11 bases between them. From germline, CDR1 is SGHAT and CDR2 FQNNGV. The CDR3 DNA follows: TGTGCCAGCTGCAGGGATTACACAGATACGCAGTATTTT. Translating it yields CASCRDYTDTQYF.

CDR3 sequence: CASRGQGVLSNEKLFF. The CDR3 DNA reads as TGTGCCAGCAGGGGACAGGGGGTGCTGAGTAATGAAAAACTGTTTTTT. The chain couples TRBV27 to TRBJ1-4; TRBD1 matches 11 bases. This CDR3 has 16 residues. Germline V gives CDR1 MNHEY, CDR2 SMNVEV (reference sequence). The ends lost 6 bases at V and 4 bases at J; junction bases unmatched: 7.

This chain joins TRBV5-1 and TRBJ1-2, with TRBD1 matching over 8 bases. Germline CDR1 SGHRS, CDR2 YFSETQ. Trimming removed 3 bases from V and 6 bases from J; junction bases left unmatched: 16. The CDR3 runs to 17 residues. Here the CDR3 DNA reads TGCGCCAGCAGCTGGGCGGGAAGGACAGGGTCCGTGGATGGCTACACCTTC. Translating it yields CASSWAGRTGSVDGYTF. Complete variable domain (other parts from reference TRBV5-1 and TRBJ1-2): KAGVTQTPRYLIKTRGQQVTLSCSPISGHRSVSWYQQTPGQGLQFLFEYFSETQRNKGNFPGRFSGRQFSNSRSEMNVSTLELGDSALYLCASSWAGRTGSVDGYTFGSGTRLTVV.